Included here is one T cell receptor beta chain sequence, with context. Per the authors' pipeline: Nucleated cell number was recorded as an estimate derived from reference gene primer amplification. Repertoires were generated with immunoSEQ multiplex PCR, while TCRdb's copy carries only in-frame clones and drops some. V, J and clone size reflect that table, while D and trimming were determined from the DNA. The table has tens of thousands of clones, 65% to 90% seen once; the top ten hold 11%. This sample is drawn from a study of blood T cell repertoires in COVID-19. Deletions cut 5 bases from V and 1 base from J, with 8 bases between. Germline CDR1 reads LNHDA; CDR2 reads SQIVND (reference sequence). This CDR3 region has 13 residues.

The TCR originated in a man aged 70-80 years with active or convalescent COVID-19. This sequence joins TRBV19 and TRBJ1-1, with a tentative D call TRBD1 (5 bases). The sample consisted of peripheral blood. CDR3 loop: CASSQQANTEAFF. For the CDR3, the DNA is TGTGCCAGTAGTCAACAGGCGAACACTGAAGCTTTCTTT. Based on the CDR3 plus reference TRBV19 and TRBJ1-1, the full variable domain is DGGITQSPKYLFRKEGQNVTLSCEQNLNHDAMYWYRQDPGQGLRLIYYSQIVNDFQKGDIAEGYSVSREKKESFPLTVTSAQKNPTAFYLCASSQQANTEAFFGQGTRLTVV.